The text below deals with one T cell receptor beta chain. Its antigen is as yet unknown. Germline CDR1 MRHNA, CDR2 SNTAGT. This CDR3 is built from 13 residues. Trimming left V 4 bases short and J 1 base short, with 7 bases between. The sample comes from a study of cytomegalovirus exposure and HLA in healthy donors. Study findings and constraints: Data from an earlier analysis indicated that most TCR beta V segments were productive either about 90% or about 30% of the time. The later analysis indicated that the majority of CMV-associated TCR beta chains appeared HLA-restricted.

In the PCR, 60 Vbeta and 13 Jbeta primers were used. TCRdb's table, derived via immunoSEQ multiplex PCR, lists solely in-frame clones and lacks some. Altogether over 150,000 clones are present, approximately 77% being singletons, with the ten largest covering 2.2%. The receptor's source is a man aged 50 or older in good health and CMV-seropositive. Sequencing was performed on PBMCs. The chain employs TRBV6-4 and TRBJ1-1; TRBD1 might be the D (5 bases). The CDR3 is CASSVTENTEAFF. In DNA, the CDR3 is TGTGCCAGCAGTGTGACAGAGAACACTGAAGCTTTCTTT.